These 4 T cell receptor beta chains originate from one sample sequenced in a study of CD4+ T cells in melanoma. The data were produced by immunoSEQ multiplex PCR, yet TCRdb's version contains in-frame clones alone and is incomplete. The profile shows nearly 50,000 clones, nearly 90% of them singletons. The sample comprised peripheral blood. The receptors derive from a human donor with melanoma.

V gene TRBV4-1 combines with J gene TRBJ1-5; D is possibly TRBD1 (5 bases). The CDR3 has 15 residues. CDR1 MGHRA and CDR2 YSYEKL come from the germline V gene. The V end lost 1 base, the J end lost 4 bases, and 11 bases lay between the germline ends. The CDR3 here is CASSQAQGGNQPQHF. DNA of the CDR3: TGCGCCAGCAGCCAAGCCCAGGGTGGGAATCAGCCCCAGCATTTT.

This chain links TRBV7-2 with TRBJ2-3; 9 positions match TRBD2. V was pared by 5 bases and J by 1 base, with 13 bases of the junction left unmatched. Germline V gene data show CDR1 as SGHTA and CDR2 as FQGNSA. The CDR3 loop spans 18 amino acids. The CDR3 reads CASSPGAGGRGGTDTQYF. The CDR3 DNA follows: TGTGCCAGCAGCCCGGGGGCGGGGGGGCGGGGTGGCACAGATACGCAGTATTTT.

This clone appeared once. This chain connects TRBV5-1 to TRBJ2-1, with 8 bases aligning to TRBD1. CDR1 SGHRS and CDR2 YFSETQ come from the germline V gene. The CDR3 is 15 amino acids. V lost 2 bases, J lost 6 bases, and 7 bases stayed unmatched. This CDR3 is CASSLIAGGLNEQFF. CDR3 bases: TGCGCCAGCAGCTTAATTGCAGGGGGCCTCAATGAGCAGTTCTTC.

The genes are TRBV5-4 and TRBJ1-1, with 7 bases matching TRBD1. The CDR3 has 14 residues. J was trimmed by 0 bases and V by 10 bases; bases with no gene match: 9. The germline V gene encodes CDR1 SGHNT and CDR2 YYREEE (reference sequence). The CDR3 nucleotides read TGTGCCGCTGGACAGGTCGGATTGAACACTGAAGCTTTCTTT. Amino acid sequence: CAAGQVGLNTEAFF.